The clone carrying this TCR beta chain was seen more than once but under ten times. The record originates from a study of T-cell reconstitution after alpha-beta-depleted transplantation in children. Using unique molecular identifiers, the investigators prepared the TCRbeta library. A single record per CDR3 protein comes from TCRdb applying MiXCR to the PCR reads. The table has 300,000 to 400,000 distinct CDR3 sequences, about an eighth seen once. This CDR3 is built from 16 residues. Trimming took 2 bases from V and 4 from J; bases not matched to a gene: 7. Looked up from germline, CDR1 is WSHSY and CDR2 is SAAADI.

The source of this sequence is a human donor who donated a stem cell graft to a child with Fanconi anemia. The sample consisted of PBMCs, taken from the stem cell graft. This chain uses TRBV10-2 with TRBJ2-1, with 8 bases fitting TRBD2. CDR3 in amino acids: CASSEPGVAGYNEQFF. The DNA for the CDR3 is TGCGCCAGCAGTGAGCCGGGGGTAGCGGGGTACAATGAGCAGTTCTTC.